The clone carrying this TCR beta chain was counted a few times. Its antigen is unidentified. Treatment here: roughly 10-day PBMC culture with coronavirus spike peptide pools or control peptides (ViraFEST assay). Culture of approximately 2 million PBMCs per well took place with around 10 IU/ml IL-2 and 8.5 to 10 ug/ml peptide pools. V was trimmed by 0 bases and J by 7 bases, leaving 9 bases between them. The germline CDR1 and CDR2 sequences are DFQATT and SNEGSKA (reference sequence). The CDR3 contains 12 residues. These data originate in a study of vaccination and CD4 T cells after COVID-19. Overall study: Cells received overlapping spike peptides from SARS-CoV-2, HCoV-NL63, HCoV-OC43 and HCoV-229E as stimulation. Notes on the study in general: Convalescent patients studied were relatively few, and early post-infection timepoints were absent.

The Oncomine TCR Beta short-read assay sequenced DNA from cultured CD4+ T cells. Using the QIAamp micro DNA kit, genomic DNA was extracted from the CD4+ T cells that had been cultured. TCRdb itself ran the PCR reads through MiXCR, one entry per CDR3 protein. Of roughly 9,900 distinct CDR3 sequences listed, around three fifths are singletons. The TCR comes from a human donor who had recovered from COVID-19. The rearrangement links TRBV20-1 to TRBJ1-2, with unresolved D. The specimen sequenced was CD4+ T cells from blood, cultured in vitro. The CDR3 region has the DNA TGCAGTGCTAGAGATGGACTCTCTGGCTACACCTTC. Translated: CSARDGLSGYTF.